The T cell receptor beta chain described here comes from a study of Graves' ophthalmopathy and Graves' hyperthyroidism. This clonotype was counted at least ten times. The CDR3 runs to 15 residues. V dropped 1 base and J dropped 2 bases, with 11 bases sitting between them. The germline CDR1 and CDR2 sequences are DFQATT and SNEGSKA (reference sequence). As the template, RNA transcripts were used to amplify TCR beta CDR3 regions. First-round RT-PCR employed HTBI primers, with a second-round multiplex PCR after it. TCRdb redid the calling of the multiplex PCR reads with MiXCR, one entry per CDR3 protein. Of 600,000 to 650,000 distinct CDR3 sequences in the sample, about a fifth were seen once. The PBMCs originated from more than 8 ml of fresh peripheral blood.

This chain connects TRBV20-1 to TRBJ2-2; possible D gene TRBD1, 5 bases. This sequence was found in a young woman with stable Graves' hyperthyroidism. Some clones in this sample may be carry-over from other donors' samples. The sample was peripheral blood. CDR3 amino acids: CSARGSQGNTGELFF. CDR3 DNA: TGCAGTGCTAGAGGATCCCAGGGAAACACCGGGGAGCTGTTTTTT.